This T cell receptor beta chain was documented in a study of CXCR3-negative and CXCR3-positive naive CD8 T cells. Study as a whole: Per-library TRB read counts averaged about 1.5 +/- 0.3 million, adding up to about 150 million in total. Study outcomes and limitations: In CXCR3-positive naive cells, the TRB CDR3s were more hydrophobic than in CXCR3-negative naive cells. For memory CD8+ cells diversity was much lower, but both naive subsets had comparably high diversity.

Concerning this clonotype itself: Its specificity is unknown.

Researchers sorted 300,000 cells of each CD8+ T cell subset in triplicate. Naive cells were sorted as CD45RO-, CCR7+, CD27+ and CD95-. The TRB libraries of cDNA were built by UMI-labeled 5' RACE. TCRdb reprocessed the 5' RACE reads, keeping one entry per CDR3 protein, no DNA. Its listing shows 150,000 to 180,000 distinct CDR3 sequences. Sequencing was done on a sample of naive CXCR3+ CD8+ T cells from blood. Subset of the sample: CD45RO-CCR7+CD27+CD95- naive CD8+ T cells expressing CXCR3 (TNR3+). The clonotype originates from a human donor in good health. Some clones in this sample may be carry-over from other donors' samples.

CDR3 residues: CASSFQGATDTQYF. This chain joins TRBV12-3 or TRBV12-4 and TRBJ2-3; TCRdb gives TRBD1 as the D gene, but with no DNA this cannot be confirmed. The CDR3 sequence is 14 residues long.